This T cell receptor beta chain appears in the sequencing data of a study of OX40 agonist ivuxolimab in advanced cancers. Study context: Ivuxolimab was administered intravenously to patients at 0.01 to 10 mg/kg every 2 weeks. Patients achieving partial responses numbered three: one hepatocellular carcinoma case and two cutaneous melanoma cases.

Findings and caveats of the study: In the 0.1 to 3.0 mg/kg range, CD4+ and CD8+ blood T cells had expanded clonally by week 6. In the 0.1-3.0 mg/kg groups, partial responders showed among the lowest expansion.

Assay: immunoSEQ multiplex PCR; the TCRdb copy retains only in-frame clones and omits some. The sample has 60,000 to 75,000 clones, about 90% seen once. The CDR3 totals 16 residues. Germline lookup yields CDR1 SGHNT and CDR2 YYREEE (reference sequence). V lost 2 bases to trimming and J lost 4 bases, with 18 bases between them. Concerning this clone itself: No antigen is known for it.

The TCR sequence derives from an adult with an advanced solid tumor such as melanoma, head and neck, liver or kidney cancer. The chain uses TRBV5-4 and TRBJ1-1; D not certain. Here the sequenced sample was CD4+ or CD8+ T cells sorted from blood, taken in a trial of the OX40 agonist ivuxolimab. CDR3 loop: CASSLLTTTAITEAFF. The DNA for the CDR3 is TGTGCCAGCAGCTTACTCACCACGACCGCGATCACTGAAGCTTTCTTT.